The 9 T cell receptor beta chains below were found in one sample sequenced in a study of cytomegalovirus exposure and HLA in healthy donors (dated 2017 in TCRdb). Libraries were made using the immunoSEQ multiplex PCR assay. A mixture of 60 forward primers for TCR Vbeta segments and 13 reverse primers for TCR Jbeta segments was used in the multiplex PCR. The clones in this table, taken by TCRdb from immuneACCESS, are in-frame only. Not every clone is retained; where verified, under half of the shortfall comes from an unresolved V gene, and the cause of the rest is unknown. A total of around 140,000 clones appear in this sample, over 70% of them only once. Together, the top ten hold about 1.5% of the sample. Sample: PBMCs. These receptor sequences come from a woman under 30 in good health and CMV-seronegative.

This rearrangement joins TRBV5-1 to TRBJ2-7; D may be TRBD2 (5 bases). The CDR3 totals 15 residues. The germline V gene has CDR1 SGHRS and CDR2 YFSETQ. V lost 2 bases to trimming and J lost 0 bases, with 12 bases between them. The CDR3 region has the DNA TGCGCCAGCAGCTTAGAGGGCCGGAGCTCCTACGAGCAGTACTTC. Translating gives CASSLEGRSSYEQYF.

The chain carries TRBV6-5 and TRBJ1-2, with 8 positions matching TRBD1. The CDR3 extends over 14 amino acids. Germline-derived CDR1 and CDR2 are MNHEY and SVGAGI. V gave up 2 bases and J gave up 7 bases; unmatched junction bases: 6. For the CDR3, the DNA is TGTGCCAGCAGTTACCGGCAGGGGGCGGCTGGCTACACCTTC. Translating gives CASSYRQGAAGYTF.

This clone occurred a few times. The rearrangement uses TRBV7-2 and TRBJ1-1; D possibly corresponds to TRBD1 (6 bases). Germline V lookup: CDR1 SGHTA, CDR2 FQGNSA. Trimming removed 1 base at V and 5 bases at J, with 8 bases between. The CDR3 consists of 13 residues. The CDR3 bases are TGTGCCAGCAGCTTAGGGGGGCAAACTGAAGCTTTCTTT. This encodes CASSLGGQTEAFF. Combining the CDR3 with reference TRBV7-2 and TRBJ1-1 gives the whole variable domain GAGVSQSPSNKVTEKGKDVELRCDPISGHTALYWYRQSLGQGLEFLIYFQGNSAPDKSGLPSDRFSAERTGGSVSTLTIQRTQQEDSAVYLCASSLGGQTEAFFGQGTRLTVV.

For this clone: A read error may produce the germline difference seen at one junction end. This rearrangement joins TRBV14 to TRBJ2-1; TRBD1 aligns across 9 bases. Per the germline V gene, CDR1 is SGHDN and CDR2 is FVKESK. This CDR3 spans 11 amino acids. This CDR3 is CASSQWDRVVF. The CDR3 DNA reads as TGTGCCAGCAGCCAGTGGGACAGGGTGGTCTTC.

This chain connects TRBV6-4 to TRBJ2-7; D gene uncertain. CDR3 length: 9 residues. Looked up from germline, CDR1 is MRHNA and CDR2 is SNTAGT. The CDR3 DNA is TGTCTGGCCTCTGTCGAGCAGTACTTC. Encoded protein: CLASVEQYF.

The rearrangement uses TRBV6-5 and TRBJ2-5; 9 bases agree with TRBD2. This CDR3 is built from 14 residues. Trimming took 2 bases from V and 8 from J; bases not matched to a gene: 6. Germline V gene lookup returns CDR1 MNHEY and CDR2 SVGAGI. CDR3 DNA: TGTGCCAGCAGTTACGGGACTAGCCTTGAAACCCAGTACTTC. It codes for CASSYGTSLETQYF.

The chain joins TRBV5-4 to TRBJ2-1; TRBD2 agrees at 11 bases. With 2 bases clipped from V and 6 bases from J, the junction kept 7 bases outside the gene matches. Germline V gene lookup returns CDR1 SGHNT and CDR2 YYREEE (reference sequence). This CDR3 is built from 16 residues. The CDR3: CASSFLGLADLNEQFF. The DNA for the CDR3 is TGTGCCAGCAGCTTTTTGGGACTAGCGGACCTCAATGAGCAGTTCTTC.

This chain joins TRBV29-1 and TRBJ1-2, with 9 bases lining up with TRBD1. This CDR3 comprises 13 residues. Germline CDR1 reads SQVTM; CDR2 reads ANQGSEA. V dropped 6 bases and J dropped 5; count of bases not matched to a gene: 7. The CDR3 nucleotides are TGCAGCGTCGCCCGGACAGGGGAGTATGGCTACACCTTC. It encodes CSVARTGEYGYTF.

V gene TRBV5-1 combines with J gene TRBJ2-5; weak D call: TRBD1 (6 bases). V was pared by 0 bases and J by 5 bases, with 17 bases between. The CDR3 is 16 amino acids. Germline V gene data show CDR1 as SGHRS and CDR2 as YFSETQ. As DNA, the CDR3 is TGCGCCAGCAGCTTGGGGCCCAGGGGATCTGGGGAGACCCAGTACTTC. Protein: CASSLGPRGSGETQYF.